The text below deals with one T cell receptor (beta chain). As yet, its antigen is unknown. 60 Vbeta and 13 Jbeta primers were used in PCR. The protocol was immunoSEQ multiplex PCR, while the TCRdb copy is restricted to in-frame clones and leaves out a portion. Among about 170,000 clones, 81% were seen once, and the ten largest hold 1.9%. The CDR3 runs to 19 residues. V was clipped by 3 bases and J by 1 base; unmatched bases: 14. The V gene's germline CDR1 is KGHSH and CDR2 LQKENI. This record belongs to a study of cytomegalovirus exposure and HLA in healthy donors. Findings of the study overall: In a later analysis, at a false discovery rate of 0.05, 16,951 TCR beta sequences matched HLA alleles. As was reported, the classifier diagnosed cytomegalovirus status with high specificity and sensitivity.

This chain joins TRBV18 and TRBJ2-2; 7 nucleotides agree with TRBD2. The material sequenced was PBMCs. The receptor's source is a young woman in good health and CMV-seronegative. The CDR3 protein is CASSPYILLARGNTGELFF. DNA for the CDR3: TGTGCCAGCTCACCGTACATACTACTAGCGCGGGGGAACACCGGGGAGCTGTTTTTT.